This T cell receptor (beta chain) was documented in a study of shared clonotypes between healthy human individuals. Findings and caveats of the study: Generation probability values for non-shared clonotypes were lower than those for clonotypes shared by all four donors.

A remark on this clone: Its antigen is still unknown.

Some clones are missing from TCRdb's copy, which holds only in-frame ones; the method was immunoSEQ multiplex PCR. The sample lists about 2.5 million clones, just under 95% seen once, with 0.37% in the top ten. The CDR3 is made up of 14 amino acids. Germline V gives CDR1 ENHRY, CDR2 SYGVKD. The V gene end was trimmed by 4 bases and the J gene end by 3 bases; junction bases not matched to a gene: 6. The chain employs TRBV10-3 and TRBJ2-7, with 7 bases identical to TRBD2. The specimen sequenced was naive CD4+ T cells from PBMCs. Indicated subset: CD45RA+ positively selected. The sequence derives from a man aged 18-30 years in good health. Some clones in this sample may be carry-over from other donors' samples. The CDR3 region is CAISATTGGYEQYF. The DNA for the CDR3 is TGTGCCATCAGTGCCACAACGGGAGGCTACGAGCAGTACTTC.